This TCR beta chain was captured by sequencing in a study of blood T cells in healthy people across ages (dated by TCRdb to between 2015 and 2016). General notes on the study: In model experiments, template switching captured roughly one uniquely barcoded TCR beta cDNA molecule for every two T cells. Age-related changes in TCR beta repertoire diversity were measured in the study by deep sequencing normalized with unique cDNA molecular identifiers. Two additional independent replicas of 1 million unique cDNA reads from the same blood draw were analyzed for two donors (one aged 18 to 29 and one aged 80 or older). Four age groups were formed from the donors: young (average about 15 years), middle-aged (just under 40), aged (about 68) and long-lived (around 80). Points the paper makes about the study in general: The long-lived group showed more naive CD4+ T cells, fewer expanded clones and increased TCR diversity than the aged group, suggesting age selection. Because profiling used bulk unsorted PBMCs, naive and antigen-experienced compartments could not be compared conclusively. Donor CMV infection status was unknown, potentially confounding age-related changes in expanded clonotypes. Observed TCR beta diversity correlated strongly with the percentage of naive T cells measured by flow cytometry. Estimates of total diversity based on one million sequenced T cells were regarded as lower bounds and as underestimates. Observed TCR beta diversity per million T cells fell roughly linearly with age, and a significant reduction was already apparent by age roughly 40.

Receptor libraries were prepared by 5' RACE. Sequenced on an Illumina HiSeq 2500. A second PCR of about 6 to 11 cycles was performed with a sample-barcoded 5' primer and a J-beta primer mix. A unique molecular identifier was introduced onto each TCR beta cDNA molecule by a template-switch 5' adaptor carrying 12 random nucleotides. Each sample yielded at least 3 million CDR3-containing paired-end reads. First-strand cDNA was synthesized from all RNA with the Mint cDNA synthesis kit, primed by a TRBC-specific oligonucleotide. Following uracil-DNA glycosylase treatment, all cDNA underwent a first 18-cycle PCR with the universal primers M1SS and BC2_uni_R. The authors' analysis ran thus. For normalization, 1 million high-quality reads were randomly selected from each sample, with every read carrying a distinct molecular identifier. Instead of being binned into consensus sequences, reads with shared molecular identifiers were discarded. MiTCR, run with a Q25 quality threshold and the strictest error-elimination algorithm, handled CDR3 identification, clonotype clustering and error correction. A nonparametric unseen species model using Euler transformation provided a lower-bound estimate of total TCR beta diversity. TCRdb trimmed public reads at Q25 via fastp, called clones via MiXCR and kept in-frame beta chains. For every CDR3 protein sequence, its rows merge into one entry that carries the most common genes and DNA. The V and J calls shown here were made by TCRdb, not taken from the authors' results. For this sample the table gives around 800,000 distinct CDR3 sequences, of which approximately 24% were detected only once. The ten largest clones add up to around 2.9% of the sample.

Systemically healthy Caucasian individuals from Russia, about 38 in total and aged roughly 6 to 90 years, were included as donors. Each donor gave 8 to 10 milliliters of peripheral blood, collected into EDTA-treated Vacutainer tubes. Ficoll-Paque density-gradient centrifugation was used to isolate PBMCs, with at least 7 million per sample. Total RNA was extracted from PBMCs with Trizol reagent, with at least 5 micrograms obtained per sample. The percentages of naive CD45RAhigh/CD27high T cells were determined by flow cytometry on a PBMC aliquot from every donor. Spanning cysteine to phenylalanine, the CDR3 consists of 13 amino acids. Only CDR3 DNA remains: 39 bases, in frame from the first base. V is shortened by 6 bases, J by 8 bases, and the region joining them spans 13 bases. Notes on this clonotype: This clone's antigen is unknown. The input lacks base qualities; no much larger clone sits a single base away.

This same sample was also taken into another study, of T cells of mothers and their children. The second study, in turn, reports: Donors were nine systemically healthy Caucasian individuals: three mothers and their six children. cDNA synthesis used all of the extracted RNA, with approximately 1.4 ug of RNA in each 15 ul reaction. In the second PCR, sample barcodes and 2-4 random nucleotides were introduced via the M1S primer. Over 8 million TCR beta CDR3 reads were obtained for each mother, and 2.5 million to 3.5 million reads were obtained for each child. Thymic selection similarly shapes TCR recombination output in related and unrelated pairs, with minor effect from inherited differences. Normalized repertoire overlap in related mother-child pairs was always slightly higher than in unrelated mother-child pairs, but the difference was never significant. No persistent microchimeric T cell clones were detected, at a sensitivity of about 100 clones per million clonotypes. The study used deep NGS to compare TCR beta repertoires of mothers and children, seeking features distinguishing related mother-child pairs from unrelated individuals. On average, the children were approximately 11 +/- 4 years old, while the mothers were approximately 40 +/- 4 years old. After adapter ligation with NEBNext reagents, the libraries were sequenced on Illumina HiSeq 2000 with 100+100 nt paired-end reads. Mother and child libraries were prepared a month apart and sequenced in separate runs to prevent cross-contamination. Between about 500,000 and 2,300,000 distinct TCR beta clonotypes were identified per donor. Naive TCR beta clonotypes were estimated from low-frequency clonotypes matched to each donor's FACS-determined naive share, without sorting.

The chain links TRBV12-3 or TRBV12-4 with TRBJ1-4, with no confidently assigned D gene. Sequenced: blood. The clonotype comes from a boy aged 10-17 years in good health. The encoded CDR3 is CASRHPLGEKLFF. The nucleotide sequence is TGTGCCAGCAGGCACCCCCTGGGCGAAAAACTGTTTTTT.